This T cell receptor beta chain stems from a study of blood T cells in healthy people across ages. Turning to the study itself: Per two T cells, template switching captured roughly one barcoded beta molecule.

PBMCs numbering at least 6.5 million were isolated per sample. A second PCR, run for roughly 7 to 12 cycles, used a sample-barcoded 5' primer plus a J-beta primer mix. Every sample gave at least 3 million paired-end reads containing CDR3. TCRdb processed the 5' RACE reads anew with MiXCR; each CDR3 protein has one entry. Here the sample spans around 870,000 distinct CDR3 sequences, 29% being singletons. This clonotype was recorded at least ten times. From germline, CDR1 is MNHEY and CDR2 SMNVEV (reference sequence). This CDR3 is 18 amino acids long. Losses at the gene ends were 6 bases for V and 5 bases for J; bases not matched to a gene: 16.

The source material was blood. V usage is TRBV27 and J usage is TRBJ2-6, with 7 bases aligning to TRBD1. The TCR sequence derives from a woman older than 75 in good health. CDR3 loop: CASSPTPGQLDWANVLTF. The CDR3, as DNA: TGTGCCAGCAGCCCAACACCGGGACAGCTAGACTGGGCCAACGTCCTGACTTTC.